In its sample, the clone carrying this T cell receptor beta chain was seen many times. Its antigen is as yet unknown. With 5 bases removed from V and 1 base from J, the gap between germline ends came to 8 bases. Germline V gives CDR1 SGHVS, CDR2 FQNEAQ. The CDR3 is 14 residues long. TCRdb called the 5' RACE reads again in MiXCR, with one record for every CDR3 protein. The data hold under 350,000 distinct CDR3 sequences, with under 20% observed a single time. This entry is derived from a study of T-cell memory formation after mild COVID-19. Study-wide findings and caveats: Mostly located in CM and EM were contracting CD4+ clones, with contracting CD8+ clones located in EMRA. Clones shrinking from day 15 to 85 showed even CD4/CD8 mixes; later expanders tilted CD4+.

The origin of this receptor is a man between 18 and 35 years old who had mild COVID-19 (a few samples of this study predate the infection). Cell type and time point are not known. This chain joins TRBV7-8 and TRBJ2-2; tentative D call: TRBD2 (5 bases). Sequences were obtained from PBMCs or a T cell subset sorted from them (not recorded which). In nucleotides, the CDR3 is TGTGCCAGCAGCCCGGACTTGAACACCGGGGAGCTGTTTTTT. Its protein is CASSPDLNTGELFF. The full variable domain, with the rest looked up from reference TRBV7-8 and TRBJ2-2, is GAGVSQSPRYKVAKRGQDVALRCDPISGHVSLFWYQQALGQGPEFLTYFQNEAQLDKSGLPSDRFFAERPEGSVSTLKIQRTQQEDSAVYLCASSPDLNTGELFFGEGSRLTVL.